Shown below are 22 T cell receptor beta chains from a single sample sequenced in a study of blood T cell repertoires in COVID-19. TCRdb's copy holds only in-frame clones and misses some; the assay was immunoSEQ multiplex PCR. The table has 250,000 to 300,000 clones, 91% seen once; the top ten hold about 1.2%. Sequencing was done on a sample of PBMCs or T cells enriched from blood (not recorded which). The source is a human donor in a cohort exposed to, infected with or recovered from COVID-19 (not recorded which). The donor label of this sample is uncertain.

The chain carries TRBV6-1 and TRBJ2-5, with TRBD2 matching over 9 bases. The ends lost 3 bases at V and 5 bases at J; junction bases unmatched: 7. There are 15 residues in the CDR3. CDR1 is MNHNS and CDR2 is SASEGT in the germline V gene. The CDR3 region is CASSDGRGGYETQYF. The CDR3 nucleotides are TGTGCCAGCAGTGATGGGCGGGGGGGCTACGAGACCCAGTACTTC.

CDR3 amino acids: CASSIVATRANQPQHF. The CDR3 DNA follows: TGTGCCAGTAGTATAGTGGCCACCAGGGCCAATCAGCCCCAGCATTTT. The chain uses TRBV19 and TRBJ1-5; D may be TRBD1 (5 bases). V was pared by 1 base and J by 3 bases, with 13 bases between. Looked up from germline, CDR1 is LNHDA and CDR2 is SQIVND (reference sequence). This CDR3 has 16 amino acids.

This chain connects TRBV7-2 to TRBJ1-5; D is possibly TRBD1 (5 bases). The CDR3 is 15 amino acids. The germline V gene has CDR1 SGHTA and CDR2 FQGNSA. Trimming pared 1 base from V and 7 bases from J, leaving 14 bases between. The CDR3 bases are TGTGCCAGCAGCTTAGAGGGGCAGGGTCGGCAGCCCCAGCATTTT. It yields the protein CASSLEGQGRQPQHF.

V is TRBV19 and J is TRBJ2-1; TRBD2 matches at 8 bases. CDR3 length: 18 residues. The J segment lost 7 bases and the V segment lost 3 bases, leaving 17 bases of the junction unmatched. CDR1 and CDR2 (germline): LNHDA, SQIVND (reference sequence). The CDR3 is CASSMHAPGGAFENEQFF. CDR3 in DNA: TGTGCCAGTAGTATGCATGCGCCCGGGGGGGCATTTGAGAATGAGCAGTTCTTC.

The rearrangement links TRBV6-2 or TRBV6-3 to TRBJ2-7; 7 bases align to TRBD2. V lost 7 bases and J lost 1; bases outside the gene matches: 4. The CDR3 extends over 13 amino acids. CDR1 and CDR2 (germline): MNHEY, SVGEGT. The CDR3 nucleotides read TGTGCCAGCACCCCGCGGGGGTCCTACGAGCAGTACTTC. This gives the protein CASTPRGSYEQYF.

V usage is TRBV29-1 and J usage is TRBJ1-1; 8 bases are shared with TRBD1. The CDR3 totals 14 residues. The junction had 7 bases not matched to a gene; V was cut back by 7 bases and J by 0 bases. The germline V gene encodes CDR1 SQVTM and CDR2 ANQGSEA. The CDR3 reads CSGGQGLMNTEAFF. In nucleotides, the CDR3 is TGCAGCGGCGGACAGGGCCTCATGAACACTGAAGCTTTCTTT.

J is TRBJ2-3 and V is TRBV7-6; no clear D. The CDR3 has 16 amino acids. The ends were cut back, 1 base at V and 4 bases at J, with 15 bases in the middle. Germline loops: CDR1 SGHVS, CDR2 FNYEAQ. CDR3 coding DNA: TGTGCCAGCAGCTTAGATAGGCAGGTTGCCGCAGATACGCAGTATTTT. This sequence encodes CASSLDRQVAADTQYF.

The DNA for the CDR3 is TGTGCCAGCAGCCTGCGACTAGCGGGCCTTCTAGAAAAAGAGACCCAGTACTTC. The encoded protein is CASSLRLAGLLEKETQYF. The V gene is TRBV13, the J gene TRBJ2-5; 10 nucleotides agree with TRBD2. The junction had 15 bases not matched to a gene; V was cut back by 5 bases and J by 3 bases. This CDR3 is built from 18 residues. The germline V gene encodes CDR1 PRHDT and CDR2 FYEKMQ (reference sequence).

The chain carries TRBV30 and TRBJ2-7, with D hard to call. The CDR3 has 11 residues. Germline lookup yields CDR1 GTSNPN and CDR2 SVGIG (reference sequence). The V end lost 8 bases, the J end lost 0 bases, and 8 bases lay between the germline ends. CDR3 in DNA: TGTGCCCTCACTACCTCCTACGAGCAGTACTTC. It encodes CALTTSYEQYF.

V is TRBV2 and J is TRBJ1-2, with D tentatively TRBD1 (5 bases). Germline-derived CDR1 and CDR2 are SNHLY and FYNNEI. This CDR3 has 13 residues. V dropped 4 bases and J dropped 5 bases, with 11 bases sitting between them. The CDR3 is CASSGTIPYGYTF. The CDR3 DNA follows: TGTGCCAGCAGTGGGACAATTCCTTATGGCTACACCTTC.

The chain combines TRBV5-1 with TRBJ1-1, with TRBD1 matching over 9 bases. The CDR3 runs 16 residues. V dropped 4 bases and J dropped 8; count of bases not matched to a gene: 15. Looked up from germline, CDR1 is SGHRS and CDR2 is YFSETQ. The CDR3 coding sequence is TGCGCCAGCAGCCTGGGGGGAGGGACAGGGAAGGTGGAAGCTTTCTTT. The encoded protein is CASSLGGGTGKVEAFF.

The rearrangement uses TRBV9 and TRBJ1-1, with a tentative D call TRBD1 (5 bases). Trimming removed 2 bases at V and 5 bases at J, with 10 bases between. Germline V CDR1 and CDR2: SGDLS, YYNGEE. This CDR3 comprises 13 residues. CDR3 in DNA: TGTGCCAGCAGCGTCGACAGTTGGACTGAAGCTTTCTTT. Residues: CASSVDSWTEAFF.

This clone was detected only once. The V gene is TRBV6-1, the J gene TRBJ1-6; TRBD1 is a possible D gene (6 bases). Germline loops: CDR1 MNHNS, CDR2 SASEGT. The CDR3 length is 16 residues. V was trimmed by 3 bases and J by 10 bases, leaving 19 bases between them. The CDR3 loop reads CASSDHYREKGSPLHF. In DNA, the CDR3 is TGTGCCAGCAGTGACCACTACAGGGAAAAAGGATCACCCCTCCACTTT.

This chain joins TRBV7-8 and TRBJ1-2; 8 bases align to TRBD1. The CDR3 consists of 16 residues. The J segment lost 6 bases and the V segment lost 3 bases, leaving 12 bases of the junction unmatched. Germline CDR1 reads SGHVS; CDR2 reads FQNEAQ. This CDR3 reads CASSFPPGRTGHGYTF. DNA for the CDR3: TGTGCCAGCAGCTTCCCCCCCGGAAGGACAGGGCATGGCTACACCTTC.

The rearrangement links TRBV3-1 (or the pseudogene TRBV3-2) to TRBJ1-1, with D possibly matching TRBD1 (5 bases). V was pared by 1 base and J by 4 bases, with 10 bases between. Germline-derived CDR1 and CDR2 are LGHDT and YNNKEL (reference sequence). The CDR3 spans 14 residues. Written as DNA, the CDR3 is TGTGCCAGCAGCCAAGGTAGCAGGGTCACTGAAGCTTTCTTT. Amino acids: CASSQGSRVTEAFF.

The chain joins TRBV7-9 to TRBJ2-7; D possibly corresponds to TRBD1 (6 bases). Germline assignment: CDR1 SEHNR and CDR2 FQNEAQ (reference sequence). Trimming removed 4 bases from V and 4 bases from J, with 14 bases in between. The CDR3 length is 14 residues. The CDR3 nucleotides are TGTGCCAGCAGCTCAAACACAGGGAGATACGAGCAGTACTTC. This gives the protein CASSSNTGRYEQYF.

This chain connects TRBV24-1 to TRBJ2-2, with 12 nucleotides matching TRBD1. This CDR3 comprises 18 residues. CDR1 and CDR2 (germline): KGHDR, SFDVKD. V shed 5 bases, J shed 3 bases, and the junction held 9 bases outside the gene matches. Here the CDR3 DNA reads TGTGCCACCAGTGCAAACCCGGGACAGGGGGCGTACACCGGGGAGCTGTTTTTT. Its protein is CATSANPGQGAYTGELFF.

This chain joins TRBV19 and TRBJ2-1, with 10 bases that match TRBD1. Looked up from germline, CDR1 is LNHDA and CDR2 is SQIVND (reference sequence). V lost 1 base to trimming and J lost 7 bases; unmatched junction nucleotides: 10. This CDR3 has 17 amino acids. CDR3 region: CASSIGRQGAWVNEQFF. The CDR3 DNA reads TGTGCCAGTAGTATAGGTCGACAGGGGGCATGGGTGAATGAGCAGTTCTTC.

The chain joins TRBV5-6 to TRBJ1-6; perhaps TRBD1 as D (6 bases). Trimming removed 4 bases from V and 11 bases from J, with 19 bases in between. From germline, CDR1 is SGHDT and CDR2 YYEEEE. This CDR3 region has 15 residues. CDR3 residues: CASSPVGGLGTPLHF. CDR3 coding DNA: TGTGCCAGCAGCCCAGTAGGGGGTCTCGGCACACCCCTCCACTTT.

This chain links TRBV19 with TRBJ1-5; 11 bases line up with TRBD1. Germline loops: CDR1 LNHDA, CDR2 SQIVND (reference sequence). There are 15 residues in the CDR3. Trimming removed 6 bases from V and 4 bases from J; junction bases left unmatched: 5. The CDR3 spells CASSRDRGRNQPQHF. The CDR3 DNA reads as TGTGCCAGTAGCCGGGACAGGGGGAGGAATCAGCCCCAGCATTTT.

V gene TRBV6-1 combines with J gene TRBJ1-5; TRBD1 is a possible D gene (5 bases). Trimming shortened V by 3 bases and J by 2 bases, and 26 bases separated the two germline ends. CDR3 length: 20 amino acids. Germline V gene data show CDR1 as MNHNS and CDR2 as SASEGT. The CDR3 loop is CASSEQFESRVGIGNQPQHF. Here the CDR3 DNA reads TGTGCCAGCAGTGAGCAGTTTGAGAGCAGGGTGGGTATTGGCAATCAGCCCCAGCATTTT.

This clone was counted only a few times. The chain combines TRBV7-6 with TRBJ1-2; 7 bases map to TRBD1. This CDR3 has 14 residues. V was clipped by 5 bases and J by 2 bases; unmatched bases: 5. Germline CDR1 is SGHVS and CDR2 is FNYEAQ. CDR3 residues: CASSPGQLNYGYTF. The CDR3 DNA sequence: TGTGCCAGCAGCCCGGGACAGCTCAACTATGGCTACACCTTC.